These 12 T cell receptor beta chains were all obtained from the same sample, sequenced in a study of blood T cell repertoires in COVID-19. Sequencing was performed with immunoSEQ multiplex PCR; in TCRdb, only in-frame clones are kept and a portion is missing. The sample shows some 130,000 clones, roughly 80% of them seen only once. What was sequenced was peripheral blood. These receptors were taken from a man aged 55-75 years who had recovered from COVID-19.

This clone was found many times. The chain has TRBV4-3 and TRBJ1-2; possibly TRBD1 for D (6 bases). Germline V gives CDR1 LGHNA, CDR2 YSLEER. The CDR3 loop spans 18 amino acids. V was trimmed by 0 bases and J by 5 bases, leaving 22 bases between them. The CDR3 protein is CASSQDMASQGLLYGYTF. The CDR3, as DNA: TGCGCCAGCAGCCAAGATATGGCCTCGCAGGGGCTCCTTTATGGCTACACCTTC.

This clone showed up many times. The V and J genes are TRBV2 and TRBJ2-1, with 9 positions matching TRBD2. This CDR3 contains 14 residues. Germline-derived CDR1 and CDR2 are SNHLY and FYNNEI. The trim removed 3 bases at V and 8 bases at J, leaving 5 bases unmatched. CDR3 sequence reads: CASSDLAGVYEQFF. The CDR3 coding sequence is TGTGCCAGCAGTGATTTAGCGGGGGTCTATGAGCAGTTCTTC.

This clone occurred a few times. The V and J genes are TRBV2 and TRBJ2-4; 9 bases match TRBD2. CDR3 size: 17 residues. Germline lookup yields CDR1 SNHLY and CDR2 FYNNEI. V trimming: 2 bases; J trimming: 0 bases; junction bases outside the gene matches: 5. This chain's CDR3 is CASSESGGRVAKNIQYF. In nucleotides, the CDR3 is TGTGCCAGCAGTGAATCCGGCGGGAGGGTAGCCAAAAACATTCAGTACTTC. Full variable domain (outside the CDR3, taken from reference TRBV2 and TRBJ2-4): EPEVTQTPSHQVTQMGQEVILRCVPISNHLYFYWYRQILGQKVEFLVSFYNNEISEKSEIFDDQFSVERPDGSNFTLKIRSTKLEDSAMYFCASSESGGRVAKNIQYFGAGTRLSVL.

This chain uses TRBV3-1 (or the pseudogene TRBV3-2) with TRBJ2-1, with D unresolved. Per the germline V gene, CDR1 is LGHDT and CDR2 is YNNKEL (reference sequence). This CDR3 has 12 residues. Trimming left V 3 bases short and J 3 bases short, with 3 bases between. The CDR3 sequence is CASSHRYNEQFF. In nucleotides, the CDR3 is TGTGCCAGCAGCCACCGCTACAATGAGCAGTTCTTC.

This clone was found a few times. The chain is built from TRBV28 and TRBJ1-5; 8 nucleotides align to TRBD1. J lost 3 bases, V lost 5 bases, and 3 bases had no gene match. The CDR3 is 14 residues long. The germline CDR1 and CDR2 sequences are MDHEN and SYDVKM. This chain's CDR3 is CASSPGGFNQPQHF. The CDR3 DNA is TGTGCCAGCAGTCCAGGGGGCTTCAATCAGCCCCAGCATTTT.

In DNA, the CDR3 is TGTGCCAGTAGTAACGGGGGGAGGTGGGAGACCCAGTACTTC. Its translation is CASSNGGRWETQYF. The V gene is TRBV19, the J gene TRBJ2-5, with 7 nucleotides matching TRBD2. CDR3 length equals 14 residues. The J segment lost 5 bases and the V segment lost 4 bases, leaving 7 bases of the junction unmatched. Per germline, CDR1 LNHDA and CDR2 SQIVND (reference sequence).

This clone was seen a single time. This rearrangement joins TRBV30 to TRBJ1-1, with D possibly TRBD1 on 5 matching bases. The CDR3 has 14 amino acids. Germline loops: CDR1 GTSNPN, CDR2 SVGIG (reference sequence). Between the trimmed V and J ends, which lost 1 base and 4 bases, there was a span of 13 bases. The CDR3 DNA reads TGTGCCTGGAGTGGATGGGCAGGGCGCACTGAAGCTTTCTTT. Its protein product is CAWSGWAGRTEAFF.

The chain has TRBV19 and TRBJ1-1, with 9 positions matching TRBD1. CDR1 and CDR2 (germline): LNHDA, SQIVND (reference sequence). V shed 3 bases and J 2 bases; nucleotides not matched to a gene: 13. This CDR3 has 18 amino acids. CDR3 DNA: TGTGCCAGTAGTATCCGACTGAGGGGACAGGGACATAACACTGAAGCTTTCTTT. Translation gives CASSIRLRGQGHNTEAFF.

The chain employs TRBV28 and TRBJ2-5; 14 nucleotides agree with TRBD2. With 5 bases clipped from V and 4 bases from J, the junction kept 9 bases outside the gene matches. This CDR3 contains 17 residues. Germline loops: CDR1 MDHEN, CDR2 SYDVKM. The DNA for the CDR3 is TGTGCCAGCAGTCCACCCGGACTAGCGGGAGGAGGAGAGACCCAGTACTTC. This translates into CASSPPGLAGGGETQYF.

This clone has a handful of counts. J is TRBJ1-6 and V is TRBV2; TRBD1 might be the D (6 bases). Trimming took 8 bases from V and 3 from J, leaving 14 bases between them. The V gene's germline CDR1 is SNHLY and CDR2 FYNNEI. The CDR3 runs 15 residues. The CDR3: CASGLGGLYNSPLHF. The CDR3 DNA reads as TGTGCCAGCGGACTAGGGGGACTCTATAATTCACCCCTCCACTTT. The full variable domain, in which reference TRBV2 and TRBJ1-6 provide the parts outside the CDR3, is EPEVTQTPSHQVTQMGQEVILRCVPISNHLYFYWYRQILGQKVEFLVSFYNNEISEKSEIFDDQFSVERPDGSNFTLKIRSTKLEDSAMYFCASGLGGLYNSPLHFGNGTRLTVT.

This rearrangement joins TRBV30 to TRBJ2-1; D unresolved. V lost 0 bases, J lost 6 bases, and 3 bases lay in between. The CDR3 has 11 amino acids. CDR1 and CDR2 (germline): GTSNPN, SVGIG (reference sequence). The CDR3 coding sequence is TGTGCCTGGAGTGTACTCAATGAGCAGTTCTTC. The encoded protein is CAWSVLNEQFF.

The chain couples TRBV6-6 to TRBJ2-7; the D is unclear. The germline V and J ends were trimmed by 8 bases and 2 bases, with 16 bases remaining between them. CDR1 MNHNY and CDR2 SVGAGI come from the germline V gene (reference sequence). The CDR3 runs to 14 residues. Written as DNA, the CDR3 is TGTGCCAGCTCCAGCACCAGAGGAACCTACGAGCAGTACTTC. Its protein product is CASSSTRGTYEQYF.